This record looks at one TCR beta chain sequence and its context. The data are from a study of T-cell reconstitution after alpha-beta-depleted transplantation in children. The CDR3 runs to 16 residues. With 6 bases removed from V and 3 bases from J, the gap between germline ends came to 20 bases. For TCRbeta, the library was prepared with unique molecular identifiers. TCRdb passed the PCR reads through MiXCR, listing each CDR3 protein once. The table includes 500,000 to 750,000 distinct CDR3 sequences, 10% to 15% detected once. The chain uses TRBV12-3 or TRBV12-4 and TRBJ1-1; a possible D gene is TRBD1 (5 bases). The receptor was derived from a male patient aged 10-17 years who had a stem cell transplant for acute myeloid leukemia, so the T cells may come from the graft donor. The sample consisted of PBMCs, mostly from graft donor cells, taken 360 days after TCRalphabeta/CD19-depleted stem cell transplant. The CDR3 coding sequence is TGTGCCAGCAGAGCGACGGGGGAGGGCGGAGACACTGAAGCTTTCTTT. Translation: CASRATGEGGDTEAFF.